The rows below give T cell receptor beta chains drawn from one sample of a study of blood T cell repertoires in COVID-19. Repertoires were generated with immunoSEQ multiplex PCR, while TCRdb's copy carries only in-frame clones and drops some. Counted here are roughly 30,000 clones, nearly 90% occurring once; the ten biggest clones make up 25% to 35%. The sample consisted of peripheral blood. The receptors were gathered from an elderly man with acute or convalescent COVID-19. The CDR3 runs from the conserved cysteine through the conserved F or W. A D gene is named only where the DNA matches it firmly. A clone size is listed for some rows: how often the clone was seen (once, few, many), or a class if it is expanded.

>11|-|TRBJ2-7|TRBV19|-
CASSRGYEQYF
TGTGCCAGTAGTAGAGGTTACGAGCAGTACTTC
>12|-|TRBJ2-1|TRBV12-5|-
CASGRVANEQFF
TGTGCTAGTGGGAGGGTAGCGAATGAGCAGTTCTTC
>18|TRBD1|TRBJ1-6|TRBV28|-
CASRLLGTGLPYNSPLHF
TGTGCCAGCAGGCTCCTTGGGACAGGACTACCCTATAATTCACCCCTCCACTTT
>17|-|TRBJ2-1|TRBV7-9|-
CASSPGLHLSSYNEQFF
TGTGCCAGCAGCCCGGGACTTCATCTGAGCTCCTACAATGAGCAGTTCTTC
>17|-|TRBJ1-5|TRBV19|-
CASSITPPQSSFEPQHF
TGTGCCAGTAGTATTACTCCCCCCCAAAGCTCGTTTGAACCCCAGCATTTT
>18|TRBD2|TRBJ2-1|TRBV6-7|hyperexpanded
CASSYGPTSGDFYNEQFF
TGTGCCAGCAGTTACGGCCCCACTAGCGGGGATTTCTACAATGAGCAGTTCTTC
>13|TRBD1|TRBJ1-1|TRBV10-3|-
CAISNRTGVAAFF
TGTGCCATCAGTAACCGGACAGGGGTTGCAGCTTTCTTT
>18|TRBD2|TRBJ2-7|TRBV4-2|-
CASSLRLAGEGVSYEQYF
TGTGCCAGCAGCCTCCGACTAGCGGGAGAGGGTGTATCGTACGAGCAGTACTTC
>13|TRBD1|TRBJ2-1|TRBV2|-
CASGTGIYNEQFF
TGTGCCAGTGGGACAGGGATCTACAATGAGCAGTTCTTC
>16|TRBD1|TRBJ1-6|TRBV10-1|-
CASRVPDREFNSPLHF
TGCGCCAGCAGGGTCCCTGACAGGGAGTTTAATTCACCCCTCCACTTT
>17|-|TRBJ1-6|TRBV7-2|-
CASSPNSAGRRDSPLHF
TGTGCCAGCAGCCCTAACAGTGCAGGGCGCAGGGATTCACCCCTCCACTTT
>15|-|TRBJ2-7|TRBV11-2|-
CASSSTGTGSYEQYF
TGTGCCAGCAGCTCGACCGGGACTGGGTCCTACGAGCAGTACTTC
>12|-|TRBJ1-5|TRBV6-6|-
CATTAGGRPQHF
TGTGCCACCACCGCGGGGGGGCGGCCCCAGCATTTT
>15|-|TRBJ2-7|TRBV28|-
CATTGMGLTSYEQYF
TGTGCCACCACCGGCATGGGACTGACCTCCTACGAGCAGTACTTC
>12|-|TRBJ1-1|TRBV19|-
CASSYGVTEAFF
TGTGCCAGTAGCTACGGGGTCACTGAAGCTTTCTTT
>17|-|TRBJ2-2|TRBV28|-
CASTPYPGQGTAGELFF
TGTGCCAGCACCCCCTACCCAGGGCAGGGTACAGCCGGGGAGCTGTTTTTT
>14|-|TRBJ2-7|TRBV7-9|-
CASSLTSPGGEQYF
TGTGCCAGCAGCTTAACTTCCCCAGGAGGGGAGCAGTACTTC
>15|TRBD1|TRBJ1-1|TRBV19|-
CASSMPDRDYTEAFF
TGTGCCAGTAGTATGCCGGACAGGGACTACACTGAAGCTTTCTTT
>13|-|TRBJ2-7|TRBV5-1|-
CASSSLGVSEQYF
TGCGCCAGCAGCTCCCTCGGAGTATCCGAGCAGTACTTC
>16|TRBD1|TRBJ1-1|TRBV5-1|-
CASRAGTGELNTEAFF
TGCGCCAGCAGAGCCGGGACAGGGGAGCTGAACACTGAAGCTTTCTTT
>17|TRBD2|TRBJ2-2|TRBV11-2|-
CASSLGATSGSTGELFF
TGTGCCAGCAGCTTAGGCGCGACTAGCGGGAGTACCGGGGAGCTGTTTTTT
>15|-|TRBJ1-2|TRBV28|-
CASSLLIEDFYGYTF
TGTGCCAGCAGCCTCCTCATTGAGGACTTCTATGGCTACACCTTC
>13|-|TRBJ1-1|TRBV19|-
CASSSLIGQEGFF
TGTGCCAGTAGTAGTTTGATTGGGCAGGAGGGCTTCTTT
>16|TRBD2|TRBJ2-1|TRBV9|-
CASTLRTSGIQGEQFF
TGTGCCAGCACCCTAAGGACTAGCGGGATTCAAGGTGAGCAGTTCTTC
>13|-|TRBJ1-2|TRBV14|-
CASSDRQSWGYTF
TGTGCCAGCAGTGATCGACAGTCCTGGGGCTACACCTTC
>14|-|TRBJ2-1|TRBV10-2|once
CASRGGEGYNEQFF
TGCGCCAGCCGAGGAGGGGAAGGGTACAATGAGCAGTTCTTC
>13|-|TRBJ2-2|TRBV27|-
CASSLSATGELFF
TGTGCCAGCAGTTTAAGCGCGACCGGGGAGCTGTTTTTT
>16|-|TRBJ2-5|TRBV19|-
CASSIEGSGIQETQYF
TGTGCCAGTAGTATTGAAGGTAGCGGAATACAAGAGACCCAGTACTTC